The clone carrying this TCR beta chain was counted between two and nine times. The antigen remains unidentified. The sample belongs to a study of T cell responses to AZD1222 COVID-19 vaccine. Overall study findings and caveats: The reported proportion of spike-specific TCRs targeting unmutated variant regions was nearly half. Repertoires were obtained only post-peak T cell response.

This CDR3 is built from 18 residues. V lost 0 bases to trimming and J lost 4 bases, with 19 bases between them. Germline CDR1 LNHNV, CDR2 YYDKDF (reference sequence). Using immunoSEQ multiplex PCR, the repertoire was profiled, and TCRdb retains in-frame clones only, with some absent. The sample lists 57,000 or so clones; around 81% were seen once. Researchers grouped second doses given at about 4 or about 12 weeks into one pool. The sample in question was peripheral blood, obtained 28 days after the second AZD1222 dose. The chain recombines TRBV15 with TRBJ1-5; D is perhaps TRBD1 (5 bases). This clonotype was obtained from an adult who received the AZD1222 COVID-19 vaccine. CDR3 residues: CATSRDSNTGTGNQPQHF. Written as DNA, the CDR3 is TGTGCCACCAGCAGAGATTCAAACACCGGGACCGGTAATCAGCCCCAGCATTTT.